Presented here are 17 T cell receptor beta chains from one specimen sequenced in a study of T cells after yellow fever vaccination. TCRdb redid the calling of the 5' RACE reads with MiXCR, one entry per CDR3 protein. The sample yields roughly 330,000 distinct CDR3 sequences, approximately 7% seen once. The sequences come from PBMCs, collected more than 35 days after the first yellow fever vaccination. These receptors were taken from a man between 18 and 29 years old who received the YFV17D yellow fever vaccine.

This clonotype was detected a few times. The V gene is TRBV5-6, the J gene TRBJ2-7; no reliable D call. Per germline, CDR1 SGHDT and CDR2 YYEEEE. The CDR3 consists of 13 residues. V was cut by 1 base and J by 5 bases, with 10 bases left in between. CDR3 region: CASSLNLPHEQYF. The CDR3 nucleotides are TGTGCCAGCAGCTTGAATCTACCCCACGAGCAGTACTTC.

A few counts support this clonotype. This sequence joins TRBV6-2 or TRBV6-3 and TRBJ1-5; maybe TRBD1 (6 bases). This CDR3 spans 21 amino acids. Germline V gene sequence: CDR1 MNHEY, CDR2 SVGEGT. Trimming cost V 5 bases and J 0 bases, with 29 bases left between them. The CDR3 DNA reads TGTGCCAGCAGTCTTGCCGAACCGGGGACACCAATACACGATAGCAATCAGCCCCAGCATTTT. This sequence encodes CASSLAEPGTPIHDSNQPQHF.

This clonotype was found many times. The chain recombines TRBV11-2 with TRBJ2-2, with D hard to call. The CDR3 runs 15 residues. The germline V gene has CDR1 SGHAT and CDR2 FQNNGV. V was trimmed by 0 bases and J by 0 bases, leaving 5 bases between them. The CDR3 nucleotides read TGTGCCAGCAGCTTAGATACAGCGAACACCGGGGAGCTGTTTTTT. As protein: CASSLDTANTGELFF.

The table lists this clonotype with a few counts. The V and J genes are TRBV7-9 and TRBJ2-2; tentatively, D is TRBD2 (5 bases). The ends were cut back, 4 bases at V and 3 bases at J, with 15 bases in the middle. The germline CDR1 and CDR2 sequences are SEHNR and FQNEAQ (reference sequence). The CDR3 extends over 16 amino acids. The CDR3 nucleotides read TGTGCCAGCAGCTCGCAGGCCAAGGAGGACACCGGGGAGCTGTTTTTT. Its translation: CASSSQAKEDTGELFF.

V is TRBV4-3 and J is TRBJ1-3; no reliable D call. Trimming took 0 bases from V and 0 from J, leaving 9 bases between them. The CDR3 has 16 residues. Germline CDR1 reads LGHNA; CDR2 reads YSLEER. CDR3 amino acids: CASSQDSTRSGNTIYF. DNA of the CDR3: TGCGCCAGCAGCCAAGATTCAACTCGCTCTGGAAACACCATATATTTT.

As for this clonotype: A read error may produce the germline difference seen at one junction end. The J gene is TRBJ2-7, the V gene TRBV7-3; the D gene is possibly TRBD2 (7 bases). CDR3 length: 14 residues. Germline-derived CDR1 and CDR2 are SGHTA and FQGTGA. DNA for the CDR3: TGTGCCAGCAGCCTGCGGGGGCCGTCCTCCGAGCAGTACTTC. This codes for CASSLRGPSSEQYF.

The rearrangement joins TRBV27 to TRBJ1-1; 7 bases line up with TRBD1. V was clipped by 6 bases and J by 1 base; unmatched bases: 5. CDR3 length equals 14 residues. The germline CDR1 and CDR2 sequences are MNHEY and SMNVEV (reference sequence). The DNA of the CDR3 is TGTGCCAGCAGACAAGGACAGGCGAACACTGAAGCTTTCTTT. Amino acids: CASRQGQANTEAFF.

This clonotype was detected a few times. The rearrangement joins TRBV7-2 to TRBJ1-3; D unclear. The CDR3 has 13 amino acids. CDR1 is SGHTA and CDR2 is FQGNSA in the germline V gene. Trimming shortened V by 10 bases and J by 1 base, and 11 bases separated the two germline ends. The CDR3 reads CAIKGRSGNTIYF. The CDR3 DNA sequence: TGTGCCATTAAAGGGCGATCTGGAAACACCATATATTTT.

This clonotype occurred many times. The rearrangement links TRBV19 to TRBJ2-2; D gene uncertain. Trimming removed 3 bases from V and 2 bases from J, with 10 bases in between. This CDR3 comprises 15 residues. Germline CDR1 and CDR2: LNHDA and SQIVND (reference sequence). The CDR3 spells CASSILPANTGELFF. The DNA for the CDR3 is TGTGCCAGTAGTATCTTACCCGCTAACACCGGGGAGCTGTTTTTT.

This clonotype was picked up a small number of times. V is TRBV15 and J is TRBJ2-2, with D possibly being TRBD1 or TRBD2 (5 bases each). CDR1 LNHNV and CDR2 YYDKDF come from the germline V gene (reference sequence). The CDR3 loop spans 15 amino acids. The CDR3: CAAGVTAANTGELFF. The DNA for the CDR3 is TGTGCGGCCGGGGTGACAGCTGCGAACACCGGGGAGCTGTTTTTT.

This chain uses TRBV9 with TRBJ1-6; 8 bases match TRBD1. After removal of 4 bases from V and 7 bases from J, the junction contained 13 bases not matched to a gene. The CDR3 is 17 residues long. The V gene's germline CDR1 is SGDLS and CDR2 YYNGEE. CDR3 amino acids: CASSHPPGGGLNSPLHF. CDR3 coding DNA: TGTGCCAGCAGCCACCCCCCAGGGGGCGGATTAAATTCACCCCTCCACTTT.

This clonotype showed up many times. The rearrangement joins TRBV7-2 to TRBJ2-5; D might be TRBD2 (6 bases). The CDR3 loop spans 15 amino acids. Germline V gives CDR1 SGHTA, CDR2 FQGNSA. Trimming cost V 3 bases and J 7 bases, with 18 bases left between them. This CDR3 is CASSFVPGLFGTQYF. CDR3 bases: TGTGCCAGCAGCTTTGTCCCCGGACTATTTGGGACCCAGTACTTC.

This clonotype was observed a handful of times. The rearrangement links TRBV7-2 to TRBJ1-1, with no clear D. This CDR3 has 13 residues. Germline-derived CDR1 and CDR2 are SGHTA and FQGNSA. Trimming cost V 6 bases and J 6 bases, with 14 bases left between them. The CDR3 bases are TGTGCCAGCAGTCTCCAGATGGCTGCTGAAGCTTTCTTT. It specifies CASSLQMAAEAFF.

This clonotype has only a few counts. The chain combines TRBV18 with TRBJ2-7, with D unresolved. The V end was cut by 0 bases, the J end by 4 bases, with 7 bases between. There are 13 residues in the CDR3. The germline CDR1 and CDR2 sequences are KGHSH and LQKENI. The CDR3 sequence is CASSPPGKYEQYV. DNA for the CDR3: TGTGCCAGCTCACCACCGGGTAAATACGAGCAGTACGTC.

This clonotype was detected a few times. The chain carries TRBV20-1 and TRBJ2-5; D is unresolved. The CDR3 contains 13 residues. The V end lost 4 bases, the J end lost 5 bases, and 14 bases lay between the germline ends. Germline CDR1 is DFQATT and CDR2 is SNEGSKA (reference sequence). The CDR3 region is CSATRAGQETQYF. CDR3 nucleotides: TGCAGTGCTACAAGGGCTGGTCAGGAGACCCAGTACTTC.

This clonotype was counted only a few times. The chain uses TRBV7-9 and TRBJ2-5, with 7 bases aligning to TRBD1. Germline lookup yields CDR1 SEHNR and CDR2 FQNEAQ (reference sequence). V shed 5 bases and J 1 base; nucleotides not matched to a gene: 4. This CDR3 has 14 residues. CDR3 residues: CASSIQGVQETQYF. The CDR3 bases are TGTGCCAGCAGCATCCAGGGGGTCCAAGAGACCCAGTACTTC.

CDR3 DNA sequence: TGTGCCACCAGCCGAGGACTAGCGGGGGGCTCGGATACGCAGTATTTT. As protein: CATSRGLAGGSDTQYF. The chain combines TRBV15 with TRBJ2-3; 14 nucleotides align to TRBD2. The ends lost 5 bases at V and 6 bases at J; junction bases unmatched: 7. From germline, CDR1 is LNHNV and CDR2 YYDKDF (reference sequence). The CDR3 sequence is 16 residues long.